The 28 T cell receptor beta chains reported below all come from one sample, sequenced in a study of T cell repertoires in cytomegalovirus infection. Using its own MiXCR run on the reads, TCRdb lists one record per CDR3 protein. Among roughly 320,000 distinct CDR3 sequences listed, approximately 9.5% were seen once. The specimen was PBMCs. The source is a human donor in good health (CMV status not recorded). Some clones in this sample may be carry-over from other donors' samples.

A few counts support this clonotype. The V call is TRBV7-9, the J call TRBJ2-3; 7 bases match TRBD1. V gave up 5 bases and J gave up 7 bases; unmatched junction bases: 12. The CDR3 consists of 15 residues. Germline CDR1 is SEHNR and CDR2 is FQNEAQ (reference sequence). CDR3 DNA sequence: TGTGCCAGCAGCGCCACAGGGGCGCCGGTATATACGCAGTATTTT. It yields the protein CASSATGAPVYTQYF.

The chain combines TRBV29-1 with TRBJ2-7; 10 bases are a match to TRBD2. The V gene's germline CDR1 is SQVTM and CDR2 ANQGSEA. V trimming: 4 bases; J trimming: 4 bases; junction bases outside the gene matches: 7. CDR3 size: 14 residues. CDR3 region: CSVGVAGGSYEQYF. CDR3 coding DNA: TGCAGCGTTGGGGTAGCGGGAGGATCTTACGAGCAGTACTTC.

This clonotype occurred many times. The V gene is TRBV7-2, the J gene TRBJ1-2; D unclear. CDR3 size: 15 residues. V gave up 6 bases and J gave up 0 bases, with 14 bases separating them. Germline loops: CDR1 SGHTA, CDR2 FQGNSA. In DNA form, the CDR3 reads TGTGCCAGCAGGGCCGTTACCGGGTCTAACTATGGCTACACCTTC. Protein: CASRAVTGSNYGYTF. The full variable domain, its missing parts supplied by reference TRBV7-2 and TRBJ1-2, is GAGVSQSPSNKVTEKGKDVELRCDPISGHTALYWYRQSLGQGLEFLIYFQGNSAPDKSGLPSDRFSAERTGGSVSTLTIQRTQQEDSAVYLCASRAVTGSNYGYTFGSGTRLTVV.

On this clonotype: This clone may be a read error of a much larger clone one base away. No conserved phenylalanine or tryptophan ends this CDR3, so it is likely a read error. The chain uses TRBV28 and TRBJ2-1; D might be TRBD2 (6 bases). The germline CDR1 and CDR2 sequences are MDHEN and SYDVKM. The CDR3 is 16 residues long. The V gene lost 6 bases and the J gene lost 2 bases, with 17 bases spanning the gap. CDR3 nucleotide sequence: TGTGCCAGCAGCCCCCCGGAGGGCCTACCCTACAATGAGCAGTTCTTA. Protein: CASSPPEGLPYNEQFL.

The gene calls are TRBV9 and TRBJ1-2; D call uncertain. Trimming cost V 2 bases and J 4 bases, with 12 bases left between them. The CDR3 is made up of 14 amino acids. Per the germline V gene, CDR1 is SGDLS and CDR2 is YYNGEE. The CDR3 nucleotides are TGTGCCAGCAGCGTCGAGGGTATCTCCTATGGCTACACCTTC. Protein sequence: CASSVEGISYGYTF.

This clonotype was seen only a few times. This chain uses TRBV19 with TRBJ1-1; possible D gene TRBD1, 5 bases. This CDR3 spans 14 amino acids. The V and J ends lost 1 base and 1 base respectively, with 7 bases between them. Germline V lookup: CDR1 LNHDA, CDR2 SQIVND (reference sequence). In DNA form, the CDR3 reads TGTGCCAGTAGTATAGTTGGGGGGAACACTGAAGCTTTCTTT. This gives the protein CASSIVGGNTEAFF.

This clonotype has at least ten counts. The chain has TRBV7-2 and TRBJ2-1; no reliable D call. The CDR3 covers 13 residues. In germline, CDR1 is SGHTA, CDR2 FQGNSA. V was trimmed by 4 bases and J by 7 bases, leaving 11 bases between them. The DNA of the CDR3 is TGTGCCAGCAGCTCGACAACTACTAATGAGCAGTTCTTC. Encoded protein: CASSSTTTNEQFF.

This clonotype showed up just a few times. The chain links TRBV7-6 to TRBJ2-7; the D gene is possibly TRBD1 (6 bases). Trimming removed 3 bases from V and 7 bases from J, with 16 bases in between. Germline values: CDR1 SGHVS, CDR2 FNYEAQ. The CDR3 extends over 14 amino acids. CDR3 protein: CASSFRTGPEEQYF. The CDR3 DNA reads as TGTGCCAGCAGCTTCCGAACAGGGCCAGAAGAGCAGTACTTC.

The sample holds many counts of this clonotype. This sequence joins TRBV7-6 and TRBJ2-2, with 8 bases identical to TRBD2. This CDR3 region has 17 residues. V lost 5 bases to trimming and J lost 0 bases; unmatched junction nucleotides: 8. The germline CDR1 and CDR2 sequences are SGHVS and FNYEAQ. The CDR3 region has the DNA TGTGCCAGCAGCCCGTTCGTTAGCGGGGCGAACACCGGGGAGCTGTTTTTT. It translates to CASSPFVSGANTGELFF.

Concerning this clonotype: A read error is possible here, since a much larger clone lies one base away. This sequence joins TRBV20-1 and TRBJ1-1; no definite D call. Germline CDR1 reads DFQATT; CDR2 reads SNEGSKA (reference sequence). The CDR3 contains 16 residues. Trimming cost V 3 bases and J 1 base, with 18 bases left between them. The CDR3 DNA follows: TGCAGTGCTAGGGCCCACAGTGGGGTAAGGAACACTGAAGCTTTCTTT. Residues: CSARAHSGVRNTEAFF.

This clonotype was detected ten times or more. This chain uses TRBV11-2 with TRBJ1-3, with 9 bases lining up with TRBD1. V gave up 4 bases and J gave up 7 bases; unmatched junction bases: 5. The CDR3 length is 14 residues. CDR1 and CDR2 (germline): SGHAT, FQNNGV. The DNA for the CDR3 is TGTGCCAGCAGCTCCCGGACAGGGGTTAACACCATATATTTT. As protein: CASSSRTGVNTIYF.

This clonotype was picked up many times. The gene calls are TRBV7-2 and TRBJ1-5; D may be TRBD1 (6 bases). Germline V CDR1 and CDR2: SGHTA, FQGNSA. The CDR3 sequence is 16 residues long. Between the trimmed V and J ends, which lost 2 bases and 0 bases, there was a span of 11 bases. CDR3 bases: TGTGCCAGCAGCTTAATGGCAGGGGTTAGCAATCAGCCCCAGCATTTT. Its protein is CASSLMAGVSNQPQHF. Filled out from reference TRBV7-2 and TRBJ1-5, the complete variable domain reads GAGVSQSPSNKVTEKGKDVELRCDPISGHTALYWYRQSLGQGLEFLIYFQGNSAPDKSGLPSDRFSAERTGGSVSTLTIQRTQQEDSAVYLCASSLMAGVSNQPQHFGDGTRLSIL.

The gene calls are TRBV6-6 and TRBJ1-2, with D perhaps matching TRBD1 (5 bases). V shed 0 bases and J shed 14 bases, with 19 bases lying between them. This CDR3 is built from 14 residues. Per the germline V gene, CDR1 is MNHNY and CDR2 is SVGAGI (reference sequence). The CDR3 loop is CASSYSSGAGLKTF. CDR3 nucleotide sequence: TGTGCCAGCAGTTACTCTAGCGGGGCAGGGCTGAAAACCTTC.

Only a few counts were recorded for this clonotype. The chain uses TRBV13 and TRBJ2-3, with 7 bases fitting TRBD1. Germline V lookup: CDR1 PRHDT, CDR2 FYEKMQ (reference sequence). The trim removed 3 bases at V and 4 bases at J, leaving 7 bases unmatched. This CDR3 has 15 residues. The CDR3 DNA is TGTGCCAGCAGCTTTGGCAGGGGGTCTGCAGATACGCAGTATTTT. It translates to CASSFGRGSADTQYF.

There are a few counts of this clonotype. V and J are TRBV12-3 or TRBV12-4 and TRBJ2-7; maybe TRBD1 (5 bases). V dropped 7 bases and J dropped 5 bases, with 18 bases sitting between them. The CDR3 runs 14 residues. The CDR3 DNA follows: TGTGCCAGCACCTTTACTGGGGCGGAAAACGAGCAGTACTTC. Translated, it gives CASTFTGAENEQYF.

The table lists this clonotype with many counts. The chain employs TRBV7-2 and TRBJ2-2, with TRBD2 matching over 7 bases. Trimming at V came to 2 bases and at J to 6 bases, leaving 9 bases not matched to a gene. The CDR3 spans 16 residues. Germline V CDR1 and CDR2: SGHTA, FQGNSA. CDR3 in DNA: TGTGCCAGCAGCTTAATGGGCGGGAGCAATTCCGGGGAGCTGTTTTTT. Translation gives CASSLMGGSNSGELFF.

This clonotype came up many times. The chain combines TRBV12-3 or TRBV12-4 with TRBJ2-5; 7 positions match TRBD1. This CDR3 comprises 17 residues. Unmatched junction bases numbered 17, after V lost 6 bases and J lost 4 bases. The CDR3: CASSPLPSGQRLETQYF. Here the CDR3 DNA reads TGTGCCAGCAGCCCCCTACCTTCGGGACAGCGCCTAGAGACCCAGTACTTC.

The chain couples TRBV20-1 to TRBJ2-7; 9 nucleotides line up with TRBD2. Germline-derived CDR1 and CDR2 are DFQATT and SNEGSKA (reference sequence). The CDR3 length is 13 residues. V gave up 3 bases and J gave up 5 bases; unmatched junction bases: 5. The chain's CDR3 is CSARGTSFHEQYF. The CDR3 coding sequence is TGCAGTGCTAGGGGGACTAGCTTCCACGAGCAGTACTTC.

This clonotype was recorded a few times. The rearrangement uses TRBV10-3 and TRBJ2-1; 8 bases are shared with TRBD2. The V gene end was trimmed by 8 bases and the J gene end by 0 bases; junction bases not matched to a gene: 6. Germline CDR1 reads ENHRY; CDR2 reads SYGVKD. This CDR3 comprises 15 residues. CDR3 region: CAIAVAGSSYNEQFF. CDR3 sequence (DNA): TGTGCCATCGCGGTAGCGGGGAGCTCCTACAATGAGCAGTTCTTC.

This clonotype was counted many times. The CDR3 loop is CASSLWQTEAFF. The CDR3 nucleotides are TGTGCCAGCAGTTTATGGCAAACTGAAGCTTTCTTT. The chain is built from TRBV28 and TRBJ1-1; D ambiguous. Deletions cut 0 bases from V and 5 bases from J, with 4 bases between. Germline CDR1 is MDHEN and CDR2 is SYDVKM. The CDR3 contains 12 residues.

There are many counts of this clonotype. The V call is TRBV7-2, the J call TRBJ2-3, with 12 positions matching TRBD2. With V trimmed by 2 bases and J by 2 bases, 8 bases remained unmatched. This CDR3 has 18 residues. Germline CDR1 and CDR2: SGHTA and FQGNSA. CDR3 region: CASSLKRLAGGNTDTQYF. DNA of the CDR3: TGTGCCAGCAGCTTAAAACGGCTAGCGGGAGGGAACACAGATACGCAGTATTTT. Supplemented by reference TRBV7-2 and TRBJ2-3, the full variable domain reads GAGVSQSPSNKVTEKGKDVELRCDPISGHTALYWYRQSLGQGLEFLIYFQGNSAPDKSGLPSDRFSAERTGGSVSTLTIQRTQQEDSAVYLCASSLKRLAGGNTDTQYFGPGTRLTVL.

V and J are TRBV2 and TRBJ2-1; 12 bases agree with TRBD2. Trimming cost V 4 bases and J 5 bases; bases outside gene matches: 6. There are 16 residues in the CDR3. In germline, CDR1 is SNHLY, CDR2 FYNNEI. CDR3 in DNA: TGTGCCAGCAGTGGAACTAGCGGGAGGTACGACAATGAGCAGTTCTTC. Translated: CASSGTSGRYDNEQFF.

The chain joins TRBV15 to TRBJ1-6; D remains ambiguous. Trimming shortened V by 6 bases and J by 9 bases, and 12 bases separated the two germline ends. Germline V CDR1 and CDR2: LNHNV, YYDKDF (reference sequence). CDR3 length: 13 residues. CDR3 protein: CATSQVGGSPLHF. The CDR3 bases are TGTGCCACCAGTCAGGTCGGTGGTTCACCCCTCCACTTT.

The chain carries TRBV6-6 and TRBJ2-1; 10 bases match TRBD1. CDR3 length equals 15 residues. The V and J ends lost 7 bases and 6 bases, in that order; junction bases with no gene match: 9. Looked up from germline, CDR1 is MNHNY and CDR2 is SVGAGI (reference sequence). The CDR3 DNA sequence: TGTGCCAGCACCTCCCGGGACAGGGGCACCAATGAGCAGTTCTTC. Amino acid sequence: CASTSRDRGTNEQFF.

This clonotype turned up a few times. This chain uses TRBV7-2 with TRBJ2-1; 12 bases match TRBD1. This CDR3 is built from 14 residues. Trimming at V came to 6 bases and at J to 7 bases, leaving 4 bases not matched to a gene. In germline, CDR1 is SGHTA, CDR2 FQGNSA. CDR3 residues: CASRGQGALNEQFF. The DNA for the CDR3 is TGTGCCAGCAGGGGACAGGGGGCGCTAAATGAGCAGTTCTTC.

The chain is built from TRBV20-1 and TRBJ1-1; tentatively, D is TRBD1 (5 bases). The CDR3 loop spans 14 amino acids. V lost 0 bases and J lost 5, with 13 bases in between. CDR1 is DFQATT and CDR2 is SNEGSKA in the germline V gene (reference sequence). Here the CDR3 reads CSARDLGVGTEAFF. The CDR3 DNA reads as TGCAGTGCTAGAGATTTGGGGGTAGGGACTGAAGCTTTCTTT.

V usage is TRBV30 and J usage is TRBJ2-7; 10 positions agree with TRBD2. The germline V gene has CDR1 GTSNPN and CDR2 SVGIG (reference sequence). J was trimmed by 5 bases and V by 4 bases; bases with no gene match: 11. The CDR3 totals 15 residues. For the CDR3, the DNA is TGTGCCTGGAATCGACCGGGACTAGCGATCCACGAGCAGTACTTC. It yields the protein CAWNRPGLAIHEQYF.

This clonotype has a handful of counts. The CDR3 nucleotides are TGCAGTGCTAGAGCCCTAAGACTAGCGGGAGGTCCCTCACCCTCCTACGAGCAGTACTTC. It codes for CSARALRLAGGPSPSYEQYF. This chain joins TRBV20-1 and TRBJ2-7, with TRBD2 matching over 13 bases. The CDR3 covers 20 residues. With 1 base clipped from V and 0 bases from J, the junction kept 15 bases outside the gene matches. CDR1 and CDR2 (germline): DFQATT, SNEGSKA (reference sequence).